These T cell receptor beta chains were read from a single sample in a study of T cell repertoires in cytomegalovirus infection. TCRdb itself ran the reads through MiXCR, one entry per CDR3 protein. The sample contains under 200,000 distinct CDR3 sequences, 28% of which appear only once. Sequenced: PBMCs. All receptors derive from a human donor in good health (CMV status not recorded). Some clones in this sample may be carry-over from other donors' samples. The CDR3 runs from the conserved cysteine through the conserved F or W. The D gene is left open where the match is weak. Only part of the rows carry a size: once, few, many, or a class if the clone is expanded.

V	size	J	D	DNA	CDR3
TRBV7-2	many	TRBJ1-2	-	TGTGCCAGCAACGGCGGAGGAAGAGGCTACACCTTC	CASNGGGRGYTF
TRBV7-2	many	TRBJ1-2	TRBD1	TGTGCCAGCAGTCGCGGACAGGGAGGGTATGGCTACACCTTC	CASSRGQGGYGYTF
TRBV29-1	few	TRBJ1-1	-	TGCAGCTTCACCGTCGTCCTGAACACTGAAGCTTTCTTT	CSFTVVLNTEAFF
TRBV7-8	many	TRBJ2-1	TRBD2	TGTGCCAGCACCCTCCCCCGGGCGGGGGGGCCTTCGGCCAGACCTAACAATGAGCAGTTCTTC	CASTLPRAGGPSARPNNEQFF
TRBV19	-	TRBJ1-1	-	TGTGCCAGTAACAGGGTCTTAGGCACTGAAGCTTTCTTT	CASNRVLGTEAFF
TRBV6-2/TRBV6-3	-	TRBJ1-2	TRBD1	TGTGCCAGCAGTTACTCAACAGGGGGCTCCCCTTATGGCTACACCTTC	CASSYSTGGSPYGYTF
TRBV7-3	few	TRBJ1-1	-	TGTGCCAGCAGTAATCAGCCGAACACTGAAGCTTTCTTT	CASSNQPNTEAFF
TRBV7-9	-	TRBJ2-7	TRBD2	TGTGCCAGCAGCTGGGGACTAGCGGGGGGGCTGGACGAGCAGTACTTC	CASSWGLAGGLDEQYF
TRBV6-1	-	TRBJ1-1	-	TGTGCCAGCAGAGAAACATCGAACACTGAAGCTTTCTTT	CASRETSNTEAFF
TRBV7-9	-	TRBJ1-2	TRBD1	TGTGCCAGCAGCTTAGAGGGGGCCTCCTATGGCTACACCTTC	CASSLEGASYGYTF
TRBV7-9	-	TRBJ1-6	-	TGTGCCAGCAGCCCGGGGGTAGAGGGTTCACCCCTCCACTTT	CASSPGVEGSPLHF
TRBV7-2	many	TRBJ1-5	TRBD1	TGTGCCAGCAGCCCGACAGGGGAGTGGGGCAATCAGCCCCAGCATTTT	CASSPTGEWGNQPQHF
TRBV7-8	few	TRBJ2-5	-	TGTGCCAGCAGCACCCATAGAGGGGGAGAGACCCAGTACTTC	CASSTHRGGETQYF
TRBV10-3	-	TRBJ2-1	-	TGTGCCACAGCCCCCTCGGGGGAGCAGTTCTTC	CATAPSGEQFF
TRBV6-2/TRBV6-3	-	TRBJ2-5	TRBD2	TGTGCCAGCTCCGAGGGACTAGCGGGCCAAGAGACCCAGTACTTC	CASSEGLAGQETQYF
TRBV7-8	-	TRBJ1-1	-	TGTGCCAGCAGCTTACCAGGGCTGGGAACTGAAGCTTTCTTT	CASSLPGLGTEAFF
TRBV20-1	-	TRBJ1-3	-	TGCAGTGTTTATGACAGGGGAAACACCATATATTTT	CSVYDRGNTIYF
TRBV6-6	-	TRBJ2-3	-	TGTGCCAGCAGTTACAGGCAGTACCTAGATACGCAGTATTTT	CASSYRQYLDTQYF
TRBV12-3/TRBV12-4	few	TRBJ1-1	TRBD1	TGTGCCAGCAGATTACAGGGGGCAGGCACTGAAGCTTTCTTT	CASRLQGAGTEAFF
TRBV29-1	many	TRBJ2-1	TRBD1	TGCAGCGTAGGACAGGGCATGAATGAGCAGTTCTTC	CSVGQGMNEQFF
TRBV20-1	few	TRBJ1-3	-	TGCAGTGCTAAAACAGGGTTCGGCTCTGGAAACACCATATATTTT	CSAKTGFGSGNTIYF
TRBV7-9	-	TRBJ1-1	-	TGTGCCAGCAGGAGTATTGGCACTGAAGCTTTCTTT	CASRSIGTEAFF
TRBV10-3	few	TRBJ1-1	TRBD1	TGTGCCACCCATCGACAGGGGCAGGAAACTGAAGCTTTCTTT	CATHRQGQETEAFF
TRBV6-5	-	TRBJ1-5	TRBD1	TGTGCCAGCACTCCACCGGACAGGGTCAATCAGCCCCAGCATTTT	CASTPPDRVNQPQHF
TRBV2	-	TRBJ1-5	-	TGTGCCAGCCAAGGGGGGAGCAATCAGCCCCAGCATTTT	CASQGGSNQPQHF
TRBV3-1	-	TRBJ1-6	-	TGTGCCAGCAGCCAAGGAACAGGGAATTCACCCCTCCACTTT	CASSQGTGNSPLHF
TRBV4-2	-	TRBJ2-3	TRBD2	TGTGCCAGCAGCCAAGGACTAGCGGGGGGGCCAGATACGCAGTATTTT	CASSQGLAGGPDTQYF
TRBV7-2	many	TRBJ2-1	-	TGTGCCAGCAGCCCTTTCCGGGACACCTACAATGAGCAGTTCTTC	CASSPFRDTYNEQFF
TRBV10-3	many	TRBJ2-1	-	TGTGCCACCAAGGGGCGGGGGCCTGACAATGAGCAGTTCTTC	CATKGRGPDNEQFF
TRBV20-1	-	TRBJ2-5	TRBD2	TGCAGTGCTAGAGATCGTGCGGCTAGCGGGGGCATGTACCAAGAGACCCAGTACTTC	CSARDRAASGGMYQETQYF
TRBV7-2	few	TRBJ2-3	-	TGTGCCAGCAGCACCCCCACGAGCACAGATACGCAGTATTTT	CASSTPTSTDTQYF
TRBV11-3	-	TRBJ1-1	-	TGTGCCAGCAGCTTAGATAGGGAAGCTGAAGCTTTCTTT	CASSLDREAEAFF
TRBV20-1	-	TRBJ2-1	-	TGCAGTGCTAGGCGCGGTCCCCGGGTAAATGAGCAGTTCTTC	CSARRGPRVNEQFF
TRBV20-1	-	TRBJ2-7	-	TGCAGTGCTAGAGATCGTAAGATTTCCTACGAGCAGTACTTC	CSARDRKISYEQYF
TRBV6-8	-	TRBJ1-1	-	TGTGCCAGCAGTTACGACTTCCAGAACACTGAAGCTTTCTTT	CASSYDFQNTEAFF
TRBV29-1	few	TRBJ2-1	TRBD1	TGCAGCGGAGTCCGGGACAGGGGTTGGAATGAGCAGTTCTTC	CSGVRDRGWNEQFF
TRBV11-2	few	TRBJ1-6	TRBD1	TGTGCCAGCAGCCCAGGGCGGAGCGGGACAGCTACACTTTCACCCCTCCACTTT	CASSPGRSGTATLSPLHF
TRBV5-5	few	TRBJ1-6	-	TGTGCCAGCAGCTTGACGGCAGCTCCTAATTCACCCCTCCACTTT	CASSLTAAPNSPLHF
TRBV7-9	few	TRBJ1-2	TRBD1	TGTGCCAGCAGCCTAGGACAGGAAGGGGATGGCTACACCTTC	CASSLGQEGDGYTF
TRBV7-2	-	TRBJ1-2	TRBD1	TGTGCCAGCAGTTCCGACAGGGAGAATGGCTACACCTTC	CASSSDRENGYTF
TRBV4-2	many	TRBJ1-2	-	TGTGCCAGCAGCCCCGCGGGGGGACGGGACGGCTACACCTTC	CASSPAGGRDGYTF
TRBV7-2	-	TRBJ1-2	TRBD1	TGTGCCAGCAGCCCCCCCGGACAGGATGGCTACACCTTC	CASSPPGQDGYTF
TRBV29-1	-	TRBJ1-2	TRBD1	TGCAGCGTTGTGGGGGACAGGGCGAACTATGGCTACACCTTC	CSVVGDRANYGYTF
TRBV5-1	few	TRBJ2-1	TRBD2	TGCGCCAGCAGGGAGGCGGGGGGTACCGGTGAGCAGTTCTTC	CASREAGGTGEQFF
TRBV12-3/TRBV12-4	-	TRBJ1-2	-	TGTGCCAGCAGCCAAATTGGAGGGAATGGCTACACCTTC	CASSQIGGNGYTF